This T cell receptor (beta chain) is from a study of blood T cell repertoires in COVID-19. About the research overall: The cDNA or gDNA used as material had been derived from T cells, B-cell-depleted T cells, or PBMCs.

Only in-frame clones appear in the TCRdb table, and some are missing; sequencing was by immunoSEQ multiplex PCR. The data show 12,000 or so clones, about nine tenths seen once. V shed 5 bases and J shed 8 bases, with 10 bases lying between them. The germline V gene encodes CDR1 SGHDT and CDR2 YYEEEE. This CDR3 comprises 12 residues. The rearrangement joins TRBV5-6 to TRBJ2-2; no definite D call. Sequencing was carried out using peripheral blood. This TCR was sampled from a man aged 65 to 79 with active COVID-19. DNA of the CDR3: TGTGCCAGCAGTTTAACCCGGGGGGAGCTGTTTTTT. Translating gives CASSLTRGELFF.